This T cell receptor (beta chain) appears in the sequencing data of a study of CD8+CD57+ T cells in acquired aplastic anemia. This clonotype occurred many times. Selection for sequencing was limited to patients who had shown CD8+CD57+ cell expansion by flow cytometry. Prior therapy had not been administered to any patient at the time of blood sampling. Germline V lookup: CDR1 SEHNR, CDR2 FQNEAQ (reference sequence). There are 16 residues in the CDR3. V was clipped by 5 bases and J by 6 bases, with 17 bases between them. Genomic DNA, serving as template, underwent TCR beta VDJ and CDR3 profiling. A single record per CDR3 protein comes from TCRdb applying MiXCR to the reads. The repertoire consists of roughly 280,000 distinct CDR3 sequences, with 56% occurring once and the leading ten covering around 1.3%.

The gene calls are TRBV7-9 and TRBJ1-6; D uncertain. Sequencing used sorted CD4+, CD8+, or CD8+CD57+ T cells (not recorded which) from PBMCs. The TCR originated in a human donor with aplastic anemia. The CDR3 here is CASSNDAQPPNSPLHF. The CDR3 DNA reads TGTGCCAGCAGCAATGATGCCCAGCCCCCTAATTCACCCCTCCACTTT. The whole variable domain, remainder taken from reference TRBV7-9 and TRBJ1-6, is DTGVSQNPRHKITKRGQNVTFRCDPISEHNRLYWYRQTLGQGPEFLTYFQNEAQLEKSRLLSDRFSAERPKGSFSTLEIQRTEQGDSAMYLCASSNDAQPPNSPLHFGNGTRLTVT.